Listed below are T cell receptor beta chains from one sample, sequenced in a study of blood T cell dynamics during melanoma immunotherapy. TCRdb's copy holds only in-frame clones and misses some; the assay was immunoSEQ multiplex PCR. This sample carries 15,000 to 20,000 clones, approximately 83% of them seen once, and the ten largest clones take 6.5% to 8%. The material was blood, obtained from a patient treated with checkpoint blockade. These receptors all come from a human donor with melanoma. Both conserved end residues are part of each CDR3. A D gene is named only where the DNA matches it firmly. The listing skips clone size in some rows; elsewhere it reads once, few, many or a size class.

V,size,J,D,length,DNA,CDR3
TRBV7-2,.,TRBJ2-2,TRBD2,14,TGTGCCAGCAGCTTACCGACTAGCTCCGGGGAGCTGTTTTTT,CASSLPTSSGELFF
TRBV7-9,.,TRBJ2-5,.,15,TGTGCCAGCAGCTGGGAACTAGTGAGCCAAGAGACCCAGTACTTC,CASSWELVSQETQYF
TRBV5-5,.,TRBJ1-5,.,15,TGTGCCAGCAGCTTGGCAGGGGCAAGCAATCAGCCCCAGCATTTT,CASSLAGASNQPQHF
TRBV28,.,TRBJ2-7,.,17,TGTGCCAGCAGTTTAATCCGTCGCGGGAAGAGCTCCTACGAGCAGTACTTC,CASSLIRRGKSSYEQYF
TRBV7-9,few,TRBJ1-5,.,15,TGTGCCAGCAGCCACCGACAGATTAGCAATCAGCCCCAGCATTTT,CASSHRQISNQPQHF
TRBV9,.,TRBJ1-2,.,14,TGTGCCAGCAGCCCCCTCGGAGGGGGTAATGGCTACACCTTC,CASSPLGGGNGYTF
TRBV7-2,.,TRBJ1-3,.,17,TGTGCCAGCAGCTCAAGAACACATAATCTTCCTGGAAACACCATATATTTT,CASSSRTHNLPGNTIYF
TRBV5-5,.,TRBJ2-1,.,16,TGTGCCAGCAGCTTGGCGGGACCGGATGTCTACAATGAGCAGTTCTTC,CASSLAGPDVYNEQFF
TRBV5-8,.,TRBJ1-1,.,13,TGTGCCAGCAGCAGCACGTTGAACACTGAAGCTTTCTTT,CASSSTLNTEAFF
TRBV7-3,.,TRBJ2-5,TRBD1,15,TGTGCCAGCAGCTTAACGACAGGGTACCAAGAGACCCAGTACTTC,CASSLTTGYQETQYF
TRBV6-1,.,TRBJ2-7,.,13,TGTGCCAGCAGTAAGCCCTTGTCCTACGAGCAGTACTTC,CASSKPLSYEQYF
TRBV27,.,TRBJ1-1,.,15,TGTGCCAGCAGTTACTCCCGGGGCCGGATCACTGAAGCTTTCTTT,CASSYSRGRITEAFF
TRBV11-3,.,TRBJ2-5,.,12,TGTGCCAGCAGCTTAGGGAAGCGATTCAAGTACTTC,CASSLGKRFKYF
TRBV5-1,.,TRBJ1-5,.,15,TGCGCCAGCAGCTTGGATGCCTCAGGGGATCAGCCCCAGCATTTT,CASSLDASGDQPQHF
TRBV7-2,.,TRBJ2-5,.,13,TGTGCCAGCAGCACAACAGGGCGGGAGACCCAGTACTTC,CASSTTGRETQYF
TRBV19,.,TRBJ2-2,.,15,TGTGCCAGTAGACCGGGGGGCGGCCCCTCCGGGGAGCTGTTTTTT,CASRPGGGPSGELFF
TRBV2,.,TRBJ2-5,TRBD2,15,TGTGCCAGCAGTGAAAAGCGGGGCGAACTGGTGACCCAGTACTTC,CASSEKRGELVTQYF
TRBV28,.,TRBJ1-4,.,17,TGTGCCAGCAGTTTAACCCTGGGGAGGGGTACTAATGAAAAACTGTTTTTT,CASSLTLGRGTNEKLFF
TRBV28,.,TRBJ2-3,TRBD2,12,TGTGCCAGCGGACTAGCGGGAGGAATGCAGTATTTT,CASGLAGGMQYF
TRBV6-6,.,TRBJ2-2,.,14,TGTGCCAGCAGTTACAACGCAGCCACCGGGGAGCTGTTTTTT,CASSYNAATGELFF
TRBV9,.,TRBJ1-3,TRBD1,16,TGTGCCAGCAGCCAAATCGACAGGGGGCTCGGAAACACCATATATTTT,CASSQIDRGLGNTIYF
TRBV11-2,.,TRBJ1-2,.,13,TGTGCCAGCAGCTTAGATGGGATTCGGGGCTACACCTTC,CASSLDGIRGYTF
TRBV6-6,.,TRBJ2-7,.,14,TGTGCCAGCAGCTCAGCGTTGGCCGTCTACGAGCAGTACTTC,CASSSALAVYEQYF
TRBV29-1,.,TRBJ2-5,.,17,TGCAGCGTTGAACAAGGTCAGGGTGACAGGAGACAAGAGACCCAGTACTTC,CSVEQGQGDRRQETQYF
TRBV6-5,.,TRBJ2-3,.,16,TGTGCCAGCAGTTACTCTATCGGGACTAGCACAGATACGCAGTATTTT,CASSYSIGTSTDTQYF
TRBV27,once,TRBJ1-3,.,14,TGTGCCAGCGGGAGCGGGTCCGCGGGAAACACCATATATTTT,CASGSGSAGNTIYF
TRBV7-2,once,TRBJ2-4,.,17,TGTGCCAGCAGCTTTTTGGGGGAAGGGCTAGCCAAAAACATTCAGTACTTC,CASSFLGEGLAKNIQYF
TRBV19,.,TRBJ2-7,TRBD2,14,TGTGCCAGTAGTATTACTTCTAGCGGCTACGAGCAGTACTTC,CASSITSSGYEQYF
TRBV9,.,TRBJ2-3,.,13,TGTGCCAGCAGCGTAGTTGGCAAATTTACGCAGTATTTT,CASSVVGKFTQYF
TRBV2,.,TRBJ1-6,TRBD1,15,TGTGCCAGCAGCGCAACGGGACAGGGCCATTCACCCCTCCACTTT,CASSATGQGHSPLHF
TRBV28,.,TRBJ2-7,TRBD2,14,TGTGCCAGCAGTATCCCGGGACTAGCAAGCGAGCAGTACTTC,CASSIPGLASEQYF
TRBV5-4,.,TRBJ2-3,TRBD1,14,TGTGCCGGCTCATGGGACAGCCTGGTAGATACGCAGTATTTT,CAGSWDSLVDTQYF
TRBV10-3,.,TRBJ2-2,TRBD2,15,TGTGCCATCAGTGAGACTAGCGGGAATACCGGGGAGCTGTTTTTT,CAISETSGNTGELFF
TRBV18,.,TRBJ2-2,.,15,TGTGCCAGCTCAGAGACAGGCCGGAACACCGGGGAGCTGTTTTTT,CASSETGRNTGELFF
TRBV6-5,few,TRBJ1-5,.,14,TGTGCCAGCGGAACAGGGTTAGGCAATCAGCCCCAGCATTTT,CASGTGLGNQPQHF
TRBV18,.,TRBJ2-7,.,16,TGTGCCAGCTCACCACCGTATCAGCGCCGTTCCTACGAGCAGTACTTC,CASSPPYQRRSYEQYF
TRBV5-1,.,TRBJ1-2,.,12,TGCGCCAGCAGCTTGGGCAGGGAGGGCTACACCTTC,CASSLGREGYTF
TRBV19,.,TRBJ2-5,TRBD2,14,TGTGCCAGTAGTAGTAAGCGGGAGAAAGAGACCCAGTACTTC,CASSSKREKETQYF
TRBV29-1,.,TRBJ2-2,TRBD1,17,TGCAGCGTTGAAGTGGGCCGCCGGACAGGGAGGACCGGGGAGCTGTTTTTT,CSVEVGRRTGRTGELFF
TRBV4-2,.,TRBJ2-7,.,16,TGTGCCAGCAGCCCAGGGAGACGACTAGACACCTACGAGCAGTACTTC,CASSPGRRLDTYEQYF
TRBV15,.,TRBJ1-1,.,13,TGTGCCACCAGCAGAGATAGGGACACTGAAGCTTTCTTT,CATSRDRDTEAFF
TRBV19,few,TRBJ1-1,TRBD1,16,TGTGCCAGTAGTCCCTCGGACAGGGGGCGCAACACTGAAGCTTTCTTT,CASSPSDRGRNTEAFF